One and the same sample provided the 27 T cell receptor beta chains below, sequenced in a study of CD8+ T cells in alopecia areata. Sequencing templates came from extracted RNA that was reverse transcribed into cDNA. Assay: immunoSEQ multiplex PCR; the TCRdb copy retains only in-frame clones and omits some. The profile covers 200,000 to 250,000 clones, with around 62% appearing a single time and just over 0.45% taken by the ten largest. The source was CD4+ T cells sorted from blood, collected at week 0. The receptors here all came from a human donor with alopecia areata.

The CDR3 loop is CAWSGYEKLFF. CDR3 in DNA: TGTGCCTGGAGTGGGTATGAAAAACTGTTTTTT. This chain joins TRBV30 and TRBJ1-4; D unresolved. The CDR3 extends over 11 amino acids. In germline, CDR1 is GTSNPN, CDR2 SVGIG (reference sequence). V shed 1 base and J shed 6 bases, with 3 bases lying between them.

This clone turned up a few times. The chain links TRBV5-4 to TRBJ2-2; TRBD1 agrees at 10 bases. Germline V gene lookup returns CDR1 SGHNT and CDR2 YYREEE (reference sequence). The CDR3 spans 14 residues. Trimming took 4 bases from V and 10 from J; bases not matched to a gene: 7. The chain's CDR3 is CASSHGTGEAELFF. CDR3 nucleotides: TGTGCCAGCAGCCATGGGACAGGGGAGGCGGAGCTGTTTTTT.

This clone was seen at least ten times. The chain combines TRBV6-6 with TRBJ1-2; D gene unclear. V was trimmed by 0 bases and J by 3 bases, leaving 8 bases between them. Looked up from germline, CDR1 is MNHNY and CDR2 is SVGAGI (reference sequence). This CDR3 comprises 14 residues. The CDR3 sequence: CASSYSTGHYGYTF. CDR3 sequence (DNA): TGTGCCAGCAGTTACTCGACCGGGCACTATGGCTACACCTTC.

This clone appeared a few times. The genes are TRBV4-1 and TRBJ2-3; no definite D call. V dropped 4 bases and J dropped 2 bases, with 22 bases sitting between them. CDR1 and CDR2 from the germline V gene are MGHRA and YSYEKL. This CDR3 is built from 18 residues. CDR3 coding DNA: TGCGCCAGCAGCCGAGAGAGTAACATCGGCCGAACCACAGATACGCAGTATTTT. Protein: CASSRESNIGRTTDTQYF.

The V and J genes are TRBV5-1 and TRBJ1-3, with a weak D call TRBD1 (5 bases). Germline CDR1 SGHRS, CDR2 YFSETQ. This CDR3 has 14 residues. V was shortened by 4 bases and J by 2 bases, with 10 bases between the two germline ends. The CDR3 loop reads CASSLGVTGNTIYF. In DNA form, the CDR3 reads TGCGCCAGCAGCCTGGGGGTGACTGGAAACACCATATATTTT.

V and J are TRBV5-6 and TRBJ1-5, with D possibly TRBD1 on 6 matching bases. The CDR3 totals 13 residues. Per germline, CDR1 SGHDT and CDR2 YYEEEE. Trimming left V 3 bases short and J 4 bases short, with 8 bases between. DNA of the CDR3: TGTGCCAGCAGCTCAACAGGGAATCAGCCCCAGCATTTT. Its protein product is CASSSTGNQPQHF.

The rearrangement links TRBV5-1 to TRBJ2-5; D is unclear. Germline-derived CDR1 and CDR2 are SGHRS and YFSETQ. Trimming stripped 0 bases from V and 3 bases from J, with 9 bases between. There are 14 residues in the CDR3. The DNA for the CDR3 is TGCGCCAGCAGCTTGGCCCGTAGTGAAGAGACCCAGTACTTC. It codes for CASSLARSEETQYF. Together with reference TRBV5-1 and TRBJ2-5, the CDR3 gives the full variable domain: KAGVTQTPRYLIKTRGQQVTLSCSPISGHRSVSWYQQTPGQGLQFLFEYFSETQRNKGNFPGRFSGRQFSNSRSEMNVSTLELGDSALYLCASSLARSEETQYFGPGTRLLVL.

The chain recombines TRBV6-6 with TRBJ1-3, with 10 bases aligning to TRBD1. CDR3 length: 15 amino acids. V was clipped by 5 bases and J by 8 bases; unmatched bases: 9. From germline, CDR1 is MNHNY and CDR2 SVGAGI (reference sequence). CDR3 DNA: TGTGCCAGCAGTCCACGGGGACAGGGGAGGGACACCATATATTTT. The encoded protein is CASSPRGQGRDTIYF.

As DNA, the CDR3 is TGCGCCAGCAGCTTGGAGTCTAGGAGGGACCAGGAGGGGTACTTC. As protein: CASSLESRRDQEGYF. The chain employs TRBV5-1 and TRBJ2-7, with TRBD2 as a possible D gene (6 bases). V was pared by 0 bases and J by 12 bases, with 22 bases between. Germline values: CDR1 SGHRS, CDR2 YFSETQ. The length of the CDR3 is 15 residues.

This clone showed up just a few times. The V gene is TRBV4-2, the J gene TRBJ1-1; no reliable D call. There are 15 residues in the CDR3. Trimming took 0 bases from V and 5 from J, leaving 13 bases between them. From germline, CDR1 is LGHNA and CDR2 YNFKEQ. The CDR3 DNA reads TGTGCCAGCAGCCAAGATGGGGAGGGTAGGACTGAAGCTTTCTTT. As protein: CASSQDGEGRTEAFF.

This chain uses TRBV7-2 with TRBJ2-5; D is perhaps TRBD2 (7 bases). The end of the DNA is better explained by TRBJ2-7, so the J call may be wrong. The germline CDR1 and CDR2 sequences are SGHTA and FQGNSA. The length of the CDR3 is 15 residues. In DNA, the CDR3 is TGTGCCAGCAGCTTAGGCGGGGGCTTCTCCTACGAGCAGTACTTC. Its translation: CASSLGGGFSYEQYF.

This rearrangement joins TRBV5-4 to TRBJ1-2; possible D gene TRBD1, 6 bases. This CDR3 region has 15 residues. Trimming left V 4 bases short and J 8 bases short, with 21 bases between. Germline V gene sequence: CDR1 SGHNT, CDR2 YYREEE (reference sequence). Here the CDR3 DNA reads TGTGCCAGCAGCCTCTTATCCCAACAGGGCGGAGGCTACACCTTC. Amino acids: CASSLLSQQGGGYTF.

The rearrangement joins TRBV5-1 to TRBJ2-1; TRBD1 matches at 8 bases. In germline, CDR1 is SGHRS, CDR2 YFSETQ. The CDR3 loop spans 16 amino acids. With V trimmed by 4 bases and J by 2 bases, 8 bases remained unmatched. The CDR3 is CASSRTTGEPYNEQFF. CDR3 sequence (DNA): TGCGCCAGCAGCCGGACGACAGGGGAGCCCTACAATGAGCAGTTCTTC.

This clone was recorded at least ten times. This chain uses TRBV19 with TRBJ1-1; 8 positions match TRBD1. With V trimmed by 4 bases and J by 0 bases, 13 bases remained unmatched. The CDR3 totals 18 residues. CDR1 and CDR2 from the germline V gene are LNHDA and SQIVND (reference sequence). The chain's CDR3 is CASSTSGQATKMNTEAFF. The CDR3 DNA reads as TGTGCCAGTAGTACGTCGGGACAGGCGACAAAGATGAACACTGAAGCTTTCTTT.

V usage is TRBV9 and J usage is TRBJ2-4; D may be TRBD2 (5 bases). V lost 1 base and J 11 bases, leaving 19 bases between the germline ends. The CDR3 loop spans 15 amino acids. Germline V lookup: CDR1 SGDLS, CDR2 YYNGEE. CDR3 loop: CASSVTSQTSGLQYF. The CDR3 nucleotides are TGTGCCAGCAGCGTAACCTCGCAGACAAGCGGCCTTCAGTACTTC.

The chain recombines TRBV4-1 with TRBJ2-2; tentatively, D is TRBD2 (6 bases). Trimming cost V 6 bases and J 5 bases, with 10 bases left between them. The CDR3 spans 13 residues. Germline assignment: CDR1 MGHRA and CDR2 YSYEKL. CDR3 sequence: CASRRGYTGELFF. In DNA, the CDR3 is TGCGCCAGCAGGCGGGGCTATACCGGGGAGCTGTTTTTT.

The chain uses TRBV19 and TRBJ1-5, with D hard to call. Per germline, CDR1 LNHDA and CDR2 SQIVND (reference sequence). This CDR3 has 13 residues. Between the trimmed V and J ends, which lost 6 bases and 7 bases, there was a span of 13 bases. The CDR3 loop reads CASSPGPIQPQHF. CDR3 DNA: TGTGCCAGTAGCCCAGGACCAATACAGCCCCAGCATTTT.

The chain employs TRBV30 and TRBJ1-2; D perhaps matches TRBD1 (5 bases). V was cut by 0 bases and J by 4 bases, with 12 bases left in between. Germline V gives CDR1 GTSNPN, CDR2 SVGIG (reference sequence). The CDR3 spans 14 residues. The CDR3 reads CAWSVAGGAYGYTF. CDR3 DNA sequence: TGTGCCTGGAGTGTAGCGGGGGGAGCCTATGGCTACACCTTC.

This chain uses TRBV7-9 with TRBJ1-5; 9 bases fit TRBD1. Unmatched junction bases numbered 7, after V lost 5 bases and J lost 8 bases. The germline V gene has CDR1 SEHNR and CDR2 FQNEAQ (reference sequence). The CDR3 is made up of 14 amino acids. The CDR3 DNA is TGTGCCAGCAGCGTCACAGGGGGCGATGAGCCCCAGCATTTT. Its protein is CASSVTGGDEPQHF.

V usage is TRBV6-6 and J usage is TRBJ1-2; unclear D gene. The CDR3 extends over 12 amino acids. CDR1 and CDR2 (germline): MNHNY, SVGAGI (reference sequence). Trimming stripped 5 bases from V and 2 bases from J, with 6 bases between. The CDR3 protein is CASSAANYGYTF. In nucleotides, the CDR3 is TGTGCCAGCAGTGCCGCCAACTATGGCTACACCTTC.

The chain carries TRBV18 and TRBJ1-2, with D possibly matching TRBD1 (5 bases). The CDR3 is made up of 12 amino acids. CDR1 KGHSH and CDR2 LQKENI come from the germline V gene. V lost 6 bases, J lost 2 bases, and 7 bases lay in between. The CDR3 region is CASSPGNYGYTF. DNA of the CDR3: TGTGCCAGCTCTCCAGGGAACTATGGCTACACCTTC. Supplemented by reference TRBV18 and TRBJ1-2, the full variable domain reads NAGVMQNPRHLVRRRGQEARLRCSPMKGHSHVYWYRQLPEEGLKFMVYLQKENIIDESGMPKERFSAEFPKEGPSILRIQQVVRGDSAAYFCASSPGNYGYTFGSGTRLTVV.

The CDR3 DNA reads as TGTGCCAGCAGCCCCGGACAGGGAAGCCCCAAAGATACGCAGTATTTT. Protein sequence: CASSPGQGSPKDTQYF. The rearrangement links TRBV11-2 to TRBJ2-3; TRBD1 agrees at 8 bases. The length of the CDR3 is 16 residues. With 5 bases clipped from V and 5 bases from J, the junction kept 12 bases outside the gene matches. Per the germline V gene, CDR1 is SGHAT and CDR2 is FQNNGV.

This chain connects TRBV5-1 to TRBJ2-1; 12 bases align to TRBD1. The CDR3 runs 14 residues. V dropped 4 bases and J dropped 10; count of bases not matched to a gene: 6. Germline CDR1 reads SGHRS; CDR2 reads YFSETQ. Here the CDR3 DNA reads TGCGCCAGCAGCGGAGGGACAGGGGGCCCCGAGCAGTTCTTC. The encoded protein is CASSGGTGGPEQFF.

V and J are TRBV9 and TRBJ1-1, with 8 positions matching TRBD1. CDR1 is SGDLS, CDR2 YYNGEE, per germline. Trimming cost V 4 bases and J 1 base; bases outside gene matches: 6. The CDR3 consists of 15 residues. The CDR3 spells CASSPRQGANTEAFF. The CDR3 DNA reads TGTGCCAGCAGCCCTAGGCAGGGGGCGAACACTGAAGCTTTCTTT.

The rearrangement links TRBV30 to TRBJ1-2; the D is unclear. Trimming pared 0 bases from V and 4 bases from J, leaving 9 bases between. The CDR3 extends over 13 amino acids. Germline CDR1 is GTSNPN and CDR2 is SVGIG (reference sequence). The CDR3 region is CAWSVHTSYGYTF. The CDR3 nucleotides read TGTGCCTGGAGTGTACACACATCCTATGGCTACACCTTC. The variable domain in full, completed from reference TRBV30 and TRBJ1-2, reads SQTIHQWPATLVQPVGSPLSLECTVEGTSNPNLYWYRQAAGRGLQLLFYSVGIGQISSEVPQNLSASRPQDRQFILSSKKLLLSDSGFYLCAWSVHTSYGYTFGSGTRLTVV.

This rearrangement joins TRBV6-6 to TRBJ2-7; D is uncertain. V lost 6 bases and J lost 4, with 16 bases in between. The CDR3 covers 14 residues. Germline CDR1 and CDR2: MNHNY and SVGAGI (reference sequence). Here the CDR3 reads CASRTLSNSYEQYF. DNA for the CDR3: TGTGCCAGCAGGACGCTTTCAAATTCTTACGAGCAGTACTTC.

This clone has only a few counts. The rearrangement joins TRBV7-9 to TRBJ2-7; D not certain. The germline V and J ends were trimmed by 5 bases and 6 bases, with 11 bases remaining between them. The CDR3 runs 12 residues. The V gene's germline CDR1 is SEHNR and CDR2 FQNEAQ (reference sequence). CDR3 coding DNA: TGTGCCAGCAGCCGCGACACCGGCGAGCAGTACTTC. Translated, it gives CASSRDTGEQYF.